These 10 T cell receptor beta chains were sequenced from one sample in a study of post-analysis software for immune sequencing data. The study's findings and limits: Elevated frequency relative to controls characterized four to six TRBV segments in patients, TRBV5-6, TRBV5-1 and TRBV20-1 among them.

These receptors' targets are unknown. Each TCR beta cDNA library carried unique molecular identifiers. A single record per CDR3 protein comes from TCRdb applying MiXCR to the PCR reads. The data show 380,000 or so distinct CDR3 sequences, less than 40% seen once. The sequenced sample consisted of blood. Receptor source: a girl under 18 with multiple sclerosis.

This clonotype was counted a few times. The J gene is TRBJ1-2, the V gene TRBV6-6; D is perhaps TRBD1 (6 bases). The length of the CDR3 is 13 residues. Germline V CDR1 and CDR2: MNHNY, SVGAGI (reference sequence). Between the trimmed V and J ends, which lost 6 bases and 7 bases, there was a span of 15 bases. In nucleotides, the CDR3 is TGTGCCAGCAGCCCGTCCGGGGGCCGTGGCTACACCTTC. Protein: CASSPSGGRGYTF.

The chain links TRBV5-5 to TRBJ2-7; D might be TRBD1 (5 bases). Germline-derived CDR1 and CDR2 are SGHKS and YYEKEE (reference sequence). The V end was cut by 4 bases, the J end by 3 bases, with 17 bases between. The CDR3 has 15 amino acids. CDR3 in amino acids: CASSPTVQFNYEQYF. Here the CDR3 DNA reads TGTGCCAGCAGCCCGACAGTTCAGTTCAACTACGAGCAGTACTTC.

The V and J genes are TRBV7-3 and TRBJ2-3, with a possible D match to TRBD2 (5 bases). CDR1 SGHTA and CDR2 FQGTGA come from the germline V gene. V lost 8 bases, J lost 1 base, and 16 bases lay in between. The CDR3 loop spans 15 amino acids. CDR3 residues: CASSLGASGTDTQYF. CDR3 in DNA: TGTGCCAGCTCCTTGGGAGCGTCTGGCACAGATACGCAGTATTTT.

This clonotype has only a few counts. The chain has TRBV20-1 and TRBJ2-7; tentative D call: TRBD1 (5 bases). This CDR3 region has 15 residues. Germline CDR1 and CDR2: DFQATT and SNEGSKA (reference sequence). The V end was cut by 0 bases, the J end by 8 bases, with 20 bases between. DNA for the CDR3: TGCAGTGCTAGAGATCGGTTAAAGGGGTTTACGCAGCAGTACTTC. It translates to CSARDRLKGFTQQYF.

This clonotype has a handful of counts. The gene calls are TRBV20-1 and TRBJ1-2; D remains ambiguous. The V gene's germline CDR1 is DFQATT and CDR2 SNEGSKA (reference sequence). Trimming pared 3 bases from V and 6 bases from J, leaving 5 bases between. CDR3 size: 10 residues. The CDR3 DNA reads TGCAGTGCTAGTGTAGATGGCTACACCTTC. It specifies CSASVDGYTF.

The V and J genes are TRBV18 and TRBJ2-3, with D perhaps TRBD2 (6 bases). This CDR3 is built from 16 residues. From germline, CDR1 is KGHSH and CDR2 LQKENI. Trimming took off 0 bases at V and 0 bases at J, with 10 bases between the two ends. CDR3 sequence: CASSPPMGLSTDTQYF. For the CDR3, the DNA is TGTGCCAGCTCACCACCGATGGGACTCAGCACAGATACGCAGTATTTT.

This clonotype showed up just a few times. The chain uses TRBV2 and TRBJ2-2; D is ambiguous. In germline, CDR1 is SNHLY, CDR2 FYNNEI. V was trimmed by 4 bases and J by 0 bases, leaving 6 bases between them. The CDR3 is 14 residues long. The DNA for the CDR3 is TGTGCCAGCAGTGCGGTATCGAACACCGGGGAGCTGTTTTTT. It yields the protein CASSAVSNTGELFF.

This clonotype was observed a handful of times. V and J are TRBV7-9 and TRBJ2-7, with 10 bases identical to TRBD1. Trimming at V came to 2 bases and at J to 9 bases, leaving 7 bases not matched to a gene. From germline, CDR1 is SEHNR and CDR2 FQNEAQ (reference sequence). This CDR3 spans 14 amino acids. The CDR3 reads CASSLRQGAKRQYF. CDR3 sequence (DNA): TGTGCCAGCAGCTTACGACAGGGGGCAAAACGGCAGTACTTC.

This clonotype has more than one count but fewer than ten. The chain couples TRBV7-2 to TRBJ1-4; D ambiguous. V was clipped by 1 base and J by 0 bases, with 6 bases between them. Germline loops: CDR1 SGHTA, CDR2 FQGNSA. This CDR3 spans 15 amino acids. The CDR3, as DNA: TGTGCCAGCAGCTTAGATGTGTCAACTAATGAAAAACTGTTTTTT. It specifies CASSLDVSTNEKLFF.

The gene calls are TRBV15 and TRBJ2-7; 8 nucleotides align to TRBD2. The CDR3 spans 15 residues. Losses at the gene ends were 0 bases for V and 5 bases for J; bases not matched to a gene: 6. The germline gives CDR1 LNHNV, CDR2 YYDKDF (reference sequence). Written as DNA, the CDR3 is TGTGCCACCAGCAGAGATTATAGGCGGGGGGACGAGCAGTACTTC. This gives the protein CATSRDYRRGDEQYF.